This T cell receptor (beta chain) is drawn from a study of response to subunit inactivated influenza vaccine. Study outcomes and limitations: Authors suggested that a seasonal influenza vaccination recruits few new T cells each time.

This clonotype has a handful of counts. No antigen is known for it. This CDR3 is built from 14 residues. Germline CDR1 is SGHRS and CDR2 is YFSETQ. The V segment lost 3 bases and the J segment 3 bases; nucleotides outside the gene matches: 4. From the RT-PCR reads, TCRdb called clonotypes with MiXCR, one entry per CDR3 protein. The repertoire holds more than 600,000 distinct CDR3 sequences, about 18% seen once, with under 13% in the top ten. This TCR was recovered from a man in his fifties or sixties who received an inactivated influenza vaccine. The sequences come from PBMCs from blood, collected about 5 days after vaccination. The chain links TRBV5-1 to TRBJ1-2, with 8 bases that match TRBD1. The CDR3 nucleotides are TGCGCCAGCAGCTCAGGGGGCTCGTACTATGGCTACACCTTC. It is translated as CASSSGGSYYGYTF.